What follows is one T cell receptor beta chain and its context. Its antigen remains unknown. The CDR3 spans 13 residues. Trimming took off 5 bases at V and 5 bases at J, with 13 bases between the two ends. CDR1 is LNHDA and CDR2 is SQIVND in the germline V gene (reference sequence). Using around 180 ng DNA, approximately 27,000 T cell genomes, the sorted-subset replicate PCRs were run. Produced via immunoSEQ multiplex PCR; TCRdb's table is partial and in-frame only. This sample has 2 million or so clones, with 85% to 95% found just once. This sample is drawn from a study of shared clonotypes between healthy human individuals. Study context: Sampling drew on donors who were a couple of women and three men aged 18 to 49.

The naive CD8 fraction comprised CD45RO-negative cells positively selected for CCR7 and excluded terminally differentiated effector memory CD45RA+ cells. Study-level results: A small donor pool kept down the genetic and exposure-history diversity that was represented. Generally, estimated richness proved larger in naive subsets than it did in memory subsets.

The sequencing input was naive CD8+ T cells sorted from blood. The rearrangement joins TRBV19 to TRBJ2-7; D not certain. The receptor comes from a man between 18 and 35 years old in good health. CDR3 amino acids: CASSPLWGDEQYF. CDR3 nucleotides: TGTGCCAGTAGTCCCTTGTGGGGTGACGAGCAGTACTTC.